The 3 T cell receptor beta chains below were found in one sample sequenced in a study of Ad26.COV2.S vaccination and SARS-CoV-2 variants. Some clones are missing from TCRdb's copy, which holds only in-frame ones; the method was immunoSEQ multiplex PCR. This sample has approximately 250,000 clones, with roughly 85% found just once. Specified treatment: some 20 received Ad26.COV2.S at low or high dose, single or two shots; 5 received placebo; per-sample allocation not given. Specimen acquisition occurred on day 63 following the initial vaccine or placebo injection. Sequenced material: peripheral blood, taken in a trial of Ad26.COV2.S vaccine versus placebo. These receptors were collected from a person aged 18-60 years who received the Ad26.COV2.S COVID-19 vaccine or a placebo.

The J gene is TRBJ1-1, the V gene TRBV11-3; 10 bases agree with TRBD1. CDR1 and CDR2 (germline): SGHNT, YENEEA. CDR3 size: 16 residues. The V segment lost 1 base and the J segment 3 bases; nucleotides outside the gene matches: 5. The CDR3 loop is CASSLGGTGEDTEAFF. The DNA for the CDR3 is TGTGCCAGCAGCTTAGGAGGGACAGGGGAGGACACTGAAGCTTTCTTT.

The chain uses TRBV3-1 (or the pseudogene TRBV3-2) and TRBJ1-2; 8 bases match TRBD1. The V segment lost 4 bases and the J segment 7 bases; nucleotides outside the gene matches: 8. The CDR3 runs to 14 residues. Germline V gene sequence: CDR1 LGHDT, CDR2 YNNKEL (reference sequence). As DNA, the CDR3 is TGTGCCAGCAGCCGGACAGGGAATGTCGGTGGCTACACCTTC. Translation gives CASSRTGNVGGYTF.

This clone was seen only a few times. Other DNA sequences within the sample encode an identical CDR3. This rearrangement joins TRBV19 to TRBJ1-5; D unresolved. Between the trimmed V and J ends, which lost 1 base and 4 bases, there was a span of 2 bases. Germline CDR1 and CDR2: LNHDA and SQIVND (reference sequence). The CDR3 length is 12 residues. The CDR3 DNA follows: TGTGCCAGTAGTATAGGAAATCAGCCCCAGCATTTT. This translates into CASSIGNQPQHF.